This T cell receptor (beta chain) was captured in a study of cytomegalovirus exposure and HLA in healthy donors. General study points: Sequencing depth across donors, presence/absence analyses assumed, was roughly uniform. When a later analysis compared HLA-associated TCR beta chains with equally common others, the HLA-associated chains turned out to be more clonally expanded and to have lower generation probabilities.

Germline CDR1 reads KGHSH; CDR2 reads LQKENI. V was cut by 3 bases and J by 4 bases, with 7 bases left in between. This CDR3 comprises 13 residues. PCR employed 60 Vbeta and 13 Jbeta primers. Clones were read by immunoSEQ multiplex PCR, and TCRdb kept only the in-frame ones, dropping some. The top ten clones hold about 0.64% of a sample with 130,000 to 150,000 clones, about 80% of them seen once. Points on this clone: Its antigen is not known.

The TCR sequence derives from a male donor in good health and CMV-seronegative. The sequencing input was PBMCs. The V gene is TRBV18, the J gene TRBJ1-5; a weak D match, TRBD1 (6 bases). CDR3 region: CASSPTGNQPQHF. The CDR3 DNA reads TGTGCCAGCTCACCGACAGGTAATCAGCCCCAGCATTTT.